The 27 T cell receptor beta chains presented below share a single source sample, sequenced in a study of OX40 agonist ivuxolimab in advanced cancers. Assay used: immunoSEQ multiplex PCR; TCRdb lists only in-frame clones, some missing. Among 82,000 or so clones listed, more than 90% were seen once. Sequences were derived from CD4+ or CD8+ T cells sorted from blood, sampled in a trial of the OX40 agonist ivuxolimab. The receptors shown here come from an adult with an advanced solid tumor such as melanoma, head and neck, liver or kidney cancer.

As for this clone: Other DNA sequences within the sample encode an identical CDR3. The chain links TRBV13 to TRBJ2-7; 9 bases are shared with TRBD1. J lost 2 bases, V lost 0 bases, and 2 bases had no gene match. The CDR3 has 15 residues. Germline loops: CDR1 PRHDT, CDR2 FYEKMQ (reference sequence). The DNA for the CDR3 is TGTGCCAGCAGCTTAGGGAGACAGGGGGCCTACGAGCAGTACTTC. This sequence encodes CASSLGRQGAYEQYF.

The genes are TRBV5-4 and TRBJ2-7; no firm D call. Germline V lookup: CDR1 SGHNT, CDR2 YYREEE (reference sequence). The CDR3 runs 12 residues. Trimming stripped 0 bases from V and 7 bases from J, with 8 bases between. CDR3 bases: TGTGCCAGCAGCTTGGGGGTCGCGGAGCAGTACTTC. It codes for CASSLGVAEQYF.

The genes are TRBV5-1 and TRBJ2-3, with 10 bases identical to TRBD1. From germline, CDR1 is SGHRS and CDR2 YFSETQ. Trimming removed 3 bases from V and 2 bases from J; junction bases left unmatched: 3. The CDR3 is 15 amino acids. The CDR3 DNA reads TGCGCCAGCAGCTGGGACAGGGGTAACACAGATACGCAGTATTTT. Encoded protein: CASSWDRGNTDTQYF.

The chain has TRBV5-1 and TRBJ1-1; TRBD1 aligns across 8 bases. CDR1 is SGHRS and CDR2 is YFSETQ in the germline V gene. Trimming removed 0 bases from V and 6 bases from J; junction bases left unmatched: 7. The CDR3 extends over 15 amino acids. Here the CDR3 reads CASSLGDRFGAEAFF. The CDR3 nucleotides read TGCGCCAGCAGCTTGGGGGACAGGTTTGGGGCTGAAGCTTTCTTT.

The chain has TRBV11-3 and TRBJ1-4, with a tentative D call TRBD1 (6 bases). The CDR3 extends over 15 amino acids. Trimming removed 5 bases from V and 7 bases from J, with 17 bases in between. The germline V gene has CDR1 SGHNT and CDR2 YENEEA. As DNA, the CDR3 is TGTGCCAGCAGCCCAGCGGGGGCCGCACCTGAAAAACTGTTTTTT. Protein: CASSPAGAAPEKLFF. Full variable domain (rest looked up from reference TRBV11-3 and TRBJ1-4): EAGVVQSPRYKIIEKKQPVAFWCNPISGHNTLYWYLQNLGQGPELLIRYENEEAVDDSQLPKDRFSAERLKGVDSTLKIQPAELGDSAVYLCASSPAGAAPEKLFFGSGTQLSVL.

J is TRBJ2-3 and V is TRBV4-1, with TRBD2 identical over 11 bases. This CDR3 is built from 19 residues. The J segment lost 0 bases and the V segment lost 0 bases, leaving 8 bases of the junction unmatched. Per germline, CDR1 MGHRA and CDR2 YSYEKL. For the CDR3, the DNA is TGCGCCAGCAGCCAAGACATTAGCGGGAGGGCCCGAAGCACAGATACGCAGTATTTT. Translated, it gives CASSQDISGRARSTDTQYF.

This sequence joins TRBV30 and TRBJ1-5, with D perhaps matching TRBD1 (5 bases). Per germline, CDR1 GTSNPN and CDR2 SVGIG (reference sequence). This CDR3 contains 14 residues. Trimming stripped 2 bases from V and 4 bases from J, with 12 bases between. CDR3 coding DNA: TGTGCCTGGAGTCCCGGGACGGGGAATCAGCCCCAGCATTTT. As protein: CAWSPGTGNQPQHF.

This chain joins TRBV21-1 and TRBJ2-3; the tabulated D call, TRBD2, remains unverified against the DNA. TRBV21-1 constitutes a pseudogene. The CDR3 sequence is 13 residues long. CDR3 sequence (DNA): TGTGCCAGCAGGGGGAGGGCCAGAGATACGCAGTATTTT. This codes for CASRGRARDTQYF.

This clone was seen only a few times. The CDR3, as DNA: TGTGCCAGCAGCTTTATAGCGGGGGGGCCGGAGTACTTC. Encoded protein: CASSFIAGGPEYF. This chain joins TRBV11-2 and TRBJ2-7; 11 nucleotides match TRBD2. Germline CDR1 reads SGHAT; CDR2 reads FQNNGV. Germline trimming cut 3 bases from V and 11 bases from J; bases unmatched to any gene: 6. This CDR3 comprises 13 residues.

The CDR3 region is CASSLTGQRGNEQFF. CDR3 bases: TGTGCCAGCAGCTTAACGGGACAGAGAGGGAATGAGCAGTTCTTC. The V call is TRBV7-3, the J call TRBJ2-1, with 7 positions matching TRBD1. This CDR3 comprises 15 residues. The J segment lost 7 bases and the V segment lost 0 bases, leaving 6 bases of the junction unmatched. Germline V gene data show CDR1 as SGHTA and CDR2 as FQGTGA.

The DNA for the CDR3 is TGTGCCAGCAGTGGACTAGCGGCAACCTACGAGCAGTACTTC. This translates into CASSGLAATYEQYF. The chain is built from TRBV6-6 and TRBJ2-7, with 10 positions matching TRBD2. Germline V gene data show CDR1 as MNHNY and CDR2 as SVGAGI (reference sequence). This CDR3 spans 14 amino acids. Trimming cost V 5 bases and J 2 bases; bases outside gene matches: 3.

This chain uses TRBV12-5 with TRBJ2-1; perhaps D is TRBD1 or TRBD2 (5 bases each). The V end lost 1 base, the J end lost 8 bases, and 12 bases lay between the germline ends. The CDR3 contains 14 residues. In germline, CDR1 is LGHNT, CDR2 FRNRAP. The CDR3 region has the DNA TGTGCTAGTGGTTTGGGCGGGCTGGGGGATGAGCAGTTCTTC. Translated: CASGLGGLGDEQFF.

As to this clone: In the same sample, other DNA sequences code for this CDR3. The V and J genes are TRBV7-9 and TRBJ1-5; D call uncertain. The CDR3 is 13 amino acids. CDR1 is SEHNR, CDR2 FQNEAQ, per germline (reference sequence). V was shortened by 0 bases and J by 1 base, with 1 base between the two germline ends. The CDR3 loop reads CASSLASNQPQHF. The CDR3 nucleotides read TGTGCCAGCAGCTTAGCGAGCAATCAGCCCCAGCATTTT.

This clone is judged medium-sized. This rearrangement joins TRBV2 to TRBJ1-1; TRBD1 matches at 9 bases. The CDR3 covers 15 residues. Looked up from germline, CDR1 is SNHLY and CDR2 is FYNNEI. The J segment lost 1 base and the V segment lost 5 bases, leaving 5 bases of the junction unmatched. The CDR3 nucleotides are TGTGCCAGCAGTTTACAGGGGGCTGGGAACACTGAAGCTTTCTTT. Encoded protein: CASSLQGAGNTEAFF.

The chain uses TRBV6-5 and TRBJ1-1; D gene unclear. This CDR3 spans 14 amino acids. Germline CDR1 and CDR2: MNHEY and SVGAGI. V lost 2 bases and J 1 base, leaving 8 bases between the germline ends. CDR3 protein: CASSYQRKNTEAFF. The CDR3 nucleotides read TGTGCCAGCAGTTACCAACGAAAGAACACTGAAGCTTTCTTT.

This clone turned up a few times. Other DNA sequences in the sample encode the same CDR3. The chain combines TRBV6-1 with TRBJ1-1; D is uncertain. Germline CDR1 is MNHNS and CDR2 is SASEGT. This CDR3 is 13 amino acids long. The germline V and J ends were trimmed by 2 bases and 1 base, with 5 bases remaining between them. The CDR3 bases are TGTGCCAGCAGTGAACGGGGGAACACTGAAGCTTTCTTT. It specifies CASSERGNTEAFF.

This clone has only one observation. The chain uses TRBV5-1 and TRBJ2-1; 9 bases fit TRBD1. The CDR3 extends over 13 amino acids. J gave up 9 bases and V 3 bases, and 4 bases lay outside the gene matches. The germline V gene encodes CDR1 SGHRS and CDR2 YFSETQ. CDR3 amino acids: CASSSGTGIEQFF. CDR3 DNA sequence: TGCGCCAGCAGCTCCGGGACAGGGATTGAGCAGTTCTTC.

The CDR3 reads CASSFNRGHGEQYF. The CDR3 DNA reads TGTGCCAGCAGCTTTAACCGAGGACATGGCGAGCAGTACTTC. This chain connects TRBV7-9 to TRBJ2-7; the D gene is possibly TRBD1 (5 bases). The CDR3 contains 14 residues. V lost 3 bases to trimming and J lost 6 bases, with 15 bases between them. Per germline, CDR1 SEHNR and CDR2 FQNEAQ (reference sequence).

The rearrangement joins TRBV5-1 to TRBJ2-1; 8 bases match TRBD2. The germline gives CDR1 SGHRS, CDR2 YFSETQ. Trimming cost V 4 bases and J 4 bases; bases outside gene matches: 10. The CDR3 loop spans 16 amino acids. The CDR3 nucleotides are TGCGCCAGCAGCCCCGGACTAGCCGGGCCATACAATGAGCAGTTCTTC. This translates into CASSPGLAGPYNEQFF.

The rearrangement uses TRBV7-6 and TRBJ2-1; unclear D gene. V was shortened by 0 bases and J by 5 bases, with 11 bases between the two germline ends. This CDR3 is built from 15 residues. CDR1 SGHVS and CDR2 FNYEAQ come from the germline V gene. CDR3 nucleotides: TGTGCCAGCAGCTTAGCCCCTGAGAGGAACAATGAGCAGTTCTTC. This encodes CASSLAPERNNEQFF. The full variable domain, with the rest looked up from reference TRBV7-6 and TRBJ2-1, is GAGVSQSPRYKVTKRGQDVALRCDPISGHVSLYWYRQALGQGPEFLTYFNYEAQQDKSGLPNDRFSAERPEGSISTLTIQRTEQRDSAMYRCASSLAPERNNEQFFGPGTRLTVL.

The chain uses TRBV6-6 and TRBJ1-2; D gene ambiguous. Germline V gene lookup returns CDR1 MNHNY and CDR2 SVGAGI (reference sequence). With 7 bases removed from V and 0 bases from J, the gap between germline ends came to 9 bases. The CDR3 consists of 13 residues. CDR3 protein: CASIPGANYGYTF. The DNA for the CDR3 is TGTGCCAGCATACCCGGAGCTAACTATGGCTACACCTTC.

This chain joins TRBV27 and TRBJ1-6, with D possibly matching TRBD1 (5 bases). V lost 1 base to trimming and J lost 9 bases, with 13 bases between them. In germline, CDR1 is MNHEY, CDR2 SMNVEV (reference sequence). CDR3 length: 15 amino acids. The CDR3 DNA follows: TGTGCCAGCAGTTTATTTCGGGGGATGGGTTCACCCCTCCACTTT. Its translation is CASSLFRGMGSPLHF.

This chain links TRBV29-1 with TRBJ1-2, with TRBD1 matching 8 bases. Trimming removed 4 bases from V and 0 bases from J; junction bases left unmatched: 7. From germline, CDR1 is SQVTM and CDR2 ANQGSEA. The CDR3 length is 15 residues. The CDR3 sequence is CSVVQGATPNYGYTF. The CDR3 bases are TGCAGCGTTGTCCAGGGGGCAACCCCTAACTATGGCTACACCTTC. Filled out from reference TRBV29-1 and TRBJ1-2, the complete variable domain reads SAVISQKPSRDICQRGTSLTIQCQVDSQVTMMFWYRQQPGQSLTLIATANQGSEATYESGFVIDKFPISRPNLTFSTLTVSNMSPEDSSIYLCSVVQGATPNYGYTFGSGTRLTVV.

This clone was picked up one time. The V call is TRBV5-6, the J call TRBJ1-1; no clear D gene. Germline V lookup: CDR1 SGHDT, CDR2 YYEEEE. Trimming cost V 5 bases and J 2 bases, with 10 bases left between them. This CDR3 comprises 13 residues. The chain's CDR3 is CASRKTANTEAFF. DNA for the CDR3: TGTGCCAGCAGGAAAACAGCTAACACTGAAGCTTTCTTT.

The rearrangement joins TRBV7-6 to TRBJ2-1; 8 nucleotides agree with TRBD1. The CDR3 loop spans 17 amino acids. Germline loops: CDR1 SGHVS, CDR2 FNYEAQ. Unmatched junction bases numbered 7, after V lost 2 bases and J lost 1 base. The CDR3 nucleotides read TGTGCCAGCAGCTTATTGGGTCAGGGGGCATCCTACAATGAGCAGTTCTTC. Protein sequence: CASSLLGQGASYNEQFF.

The V and J genes are TRBV18 and TRBJ2-3; D remains unclear. Trimming cost V 3 bases and J 2 bases, with 0 bases left between them. Germline V lookup: CDR1 KGHSH, CDR2 LQKENI. The CDR3 runs 11 residues. CDR3 loop: CASSPTDTQYF. The CDR3 DNA is TGTGCCAGCTCACCCACAGATACGCAGTATTTT.

This clone occurred once. The chain employs TRBV6-5 and TRBJ2-1; 8 nucleotides agree with TRBD2. The CDR3 is 15 residues long. Germline V CDR1 and CDR2: MNHEY, SVGAGI. V shed 4 bases, J shed 2 bases, and the junction held 4 bases outside the gene matches. CDR3 nucleotide sequence: TGTGCCAGCAGTTCGGCGGGGGGCCCCTACAATGAGCAGTTCTTC. As protein: CASSSAGGPYNEQFF.